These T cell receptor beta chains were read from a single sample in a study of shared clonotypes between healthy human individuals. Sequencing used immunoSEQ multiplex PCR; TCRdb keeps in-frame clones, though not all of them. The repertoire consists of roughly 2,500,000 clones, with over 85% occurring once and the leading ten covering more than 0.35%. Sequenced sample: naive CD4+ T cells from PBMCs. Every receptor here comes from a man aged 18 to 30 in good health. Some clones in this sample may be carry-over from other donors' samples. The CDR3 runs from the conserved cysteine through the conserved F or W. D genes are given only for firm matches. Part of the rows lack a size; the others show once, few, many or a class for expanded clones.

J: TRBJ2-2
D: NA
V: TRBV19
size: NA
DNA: TGTGCCAGTAGACAGACAGTTAACACCGGGGAGCTGTTTTTT
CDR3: CASRQTVNTGELFF

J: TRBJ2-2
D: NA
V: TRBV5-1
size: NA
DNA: TGCGCCAGCAGCTTGGGGCCGCGGGCAGGAGGTACCGGGGAGCTGTTTTTT
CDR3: CASSLGPRAGGTGELFF

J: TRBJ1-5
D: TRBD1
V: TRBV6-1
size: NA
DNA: TGTGCCAGCAGTGAAGCGCATTTCCGGACAGGGCTGTTTTTTCAGCCCCAGCATTTT
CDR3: CASSEAHFRTGLFFQPQHF

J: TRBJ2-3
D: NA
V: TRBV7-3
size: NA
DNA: TGTGCCAGCAGCTTATTTCGGGAAGATACGCAGTATTTT
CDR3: CASSLFREDTQYF

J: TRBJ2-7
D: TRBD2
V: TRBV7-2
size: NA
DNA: TGTGCCAGCAGCCGCAGCCTAGCGGGAGCCGGGGTGTACGAGCAGTACTTC
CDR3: CASSRSLAGAGVYEQYF

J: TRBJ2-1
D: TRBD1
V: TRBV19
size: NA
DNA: TGTGCCAGTGCCCGGGACAGACAGCCTTACAATGAGCAGTTCTTC
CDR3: CASARDRQPYNEQFF

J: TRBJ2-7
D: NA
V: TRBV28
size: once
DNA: TGTGCCAGCACCGCCCAAGGAGGCTCCTACGAGCAGTACTTC
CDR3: CASTAQGGSYEQYF

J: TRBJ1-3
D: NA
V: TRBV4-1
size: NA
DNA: TGCGCCAGCAGCCAACGGGGGGGTCCGGGAAACACCATATATTTT
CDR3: CASSQRGGPGNTIYF

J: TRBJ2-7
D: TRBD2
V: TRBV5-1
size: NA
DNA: TGCGCCAGCAGTTTTCTAGCGGGAGGGCGGTCCTACGAGCAGTACTTC
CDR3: CASSFLAGGRSYEQYF

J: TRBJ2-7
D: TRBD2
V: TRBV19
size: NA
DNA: TGTGCCAGTAGTCGCGGGACTAGCGGGAGGGATGGAGGTGGATACGAGCAGTACTTC
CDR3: CASSRGTSGRDGGGYEQYF